This is a list of T cell receptor beta chains from one sample in a study of T cells in Graves' hyperthyroidism and ophthalmopathy. Via MiXCR, TCRdb re-called the multiplex PCR reads, giving one row per CDR3 protein. The sample carries about 280,000 distinct CDR3 sequences, approximately 26% recorded once. Sequenced sample: blood. The source of these receptors is a man aged 40-49 years with Graves' hyperthyroidism that later progressed to Graves' ophthalmopathy. Each CDR3 is given with its conserved first and last residue. A D gene is named only where the DNA matches it firmly. Only part of the rows carry a size: once, few, many, or a class if the clone is expanded.

j_gene	v_gene	abundance	d_gene	CDR3nt	CDR3aa
TRBJ2-7	TRBV29-1	many	TRBD1	TGCAGCGTTGAAGATAGGACAGGGAACGAGCAGTACTTC	CSVEDRTGNEQYF
TRBJ1-2	TRBV6-5	many	TRBD1	TGTGCCAGCACCTACCGGGACAGAGCCTCAAACACCTTC	CASTYRDRASNTF
TRBJ1-2	TRBV6-1	many	.	TGTGCCAGCAGGAAGGGACGGGGAGACTATGGCTACACCTTC	CASRKGRGDYGYTF
TRBJ1-2	TRBV6-1	.	.	TGTGCCAGCAGTCCCAATTCAGGAGTTGATGGCTACACCTTC	CASSPNSGVDGYTF
TRBJ2-7	TRBV6-1	many	TRBD1	TGTGCCAGCAGTCCCGGCAGGGGGCTCAACGAGCAGTACTTC	CASSPGRGLNEQYF
TRBJ2-7	TRBV6-2/TRBV6-3	many	TRBD2	TGTGCCAGCAGCCCCGCAGCGGGAGGCAGCTACGAGCAGTACTTC	CASSPAAGGSYEQYF
TRBJ2-5	TRBV7-9	.	TRBD1	TGTGCCAGCAGCCCCGAGGGACAGCAAGAGACCCAGTACTTC	CASSPEGQQETQYF
TRBJ1-2	TRBV28	.	.	TGTGCCAGCAGTCCACAGGGCGGGGGCTATGGCTACACCTTC	CASSPQGGGYGYTF
TRBJ2-7	TRBV12-3/TRBV12-4	many	.	TGTGCCAGCAGTTTAGGTCCGTCCGTATCCTACGAGCAGTACTTC	CASSLGPSVSYEQYF
TRBJ1-5	TRBV9	many	.	TGTGCCAGCAGCCCGGACAACTCCAATCAGCCCCAGCATTTT	CASSPDNSNQPQHF
TRBJ1-5	TRBV20-1	many	TRBD1	TGCAGTGCTTCCGGGACAGGCTTATCGCCCCAGCATTTT	CSASGTGLSPQHF